Listed below are T cell receptor beta chains from one sample, sequenced in a study of cytomegalovirus exposure and HLA in healthy donors. Repertoires were generated with immunoSEQ multiplex PCR, while TCRdb's copy carries only in-frame clones and drops some. In the table there are around 40,000 clones, 68% of which are singletons. The sample comprised PBMCs. Receptors were obtained from a man in his forties in good health and CMV-seronegative. Each CDR3 is given with its conserved first and last residue. The order of the fields is V gene, J gene, D gene, clone size, CDR3 protein, CDR3 DNA. The D gene is left open where the match is weak. The size entry is marked missing in some rows and otherwise reads once, few, many or a size class.

TRBV6-5	TRBJ1-6	-	once	CASSKTAGGFLPLHF	TGTGCCAGCAGTAAAACAGCCGGAGGGTTTTTACCCCTCCACTTT
TRBV11-1	TRBJ1-4	TRBD1	-	CASSFVGQGVNEKLFF	TGTGCCAGCAGCTTCGTCGGACAGGGGGTGAATGAAAAACTGTTTTTT
TRBV7-2	TRBJ1-2	-	-	CASSLERLARSGYTF	TGTGCCAGCAGCTTAGAGAGACTAGCGAGATCGGGCTACACCTTC
TRBV5-1	TRBJ1-2	TRBD1	few	CASSKGQGAHYGYTF	TGCGCCAGCAGCAAGGGACAGGGTGCCCACTATGGCTACACCTTC
TRBV5-1	TRBJ2-5	-	-	CASSLELYQETQYF	TGCGCCAGCAGCTTGGAACTGTACCAAGAGACCCAGTACTTC
TRBV11-3	TRBJ2-1	-	few	CASSLERGYSNEQFF	TGTGCCAGCAGCTTAGAGCGGGGTTACTCCAATGAGCAGTTCTTC
TRBV6-1	TRBJ1-5	TRBD1	-	CASSASQGAGQPQHF	TGTGCCAGCAGCGCCTCACAGGGGGCGGGGCAGCCCCAGCATTTT
TRBV28	TRBJ1-4	-	-	CASSNQGTNEKLFF	TGTGCCAGCAGCAACCAGGGGACTAATGAAAAACTGTTTTTT
TRBV9	TRBJ1-6	TRBD1	-	CASSDGGGQAINSPLHF	TGTGCCAGCAGCGATGGTGGGGGACAGGCGATTAATTCACCCCTCCACTTT
TRBV19	TRBJ1-5	-	-	CASSIDGNQPQHF	TGTGCCAGTAGTATAGACGGCAATCAGCCCCAGCATTTT
TRBV25-1	TRBJ1-2	-	-	CASSEWGGLVGYTF	TGTGCCAGCAGTGAATGGGGGGGGCTGGTTGGCTACACCTTC
TRBV7-2	TRBJ1-2	-	-	CASSLVGGGSYGYTF	TGTGCCAGCAGCTTAGTTGGGGGGGGTTCCTATGGCTACACCTTC
TRBV4-1	TRBJ1-2	TRBD1	few	CASSPDRGPYGYTF	TGCGCCAGCAGTCCGGACAGGGGCCCGTATGGCTACACCTTC
TRBV7-8	TRBJ2-3	TRBD1	-	CASSLRPGGATDTQYF	TGTGCCAGCAGCTTAAGGCCAGGGGGCGCGACAGATACGCAGTATTTT
TRBV30	TRBJ1-1	-	-	CAWSVHVNTEAFF	TGTGCCTGGAGTGTACATGTGAACACTGAAGCTTTCTTT
TRBV10-3	TRBJ1-1	-	-	CAISESAVWEAFF	TGTGCCATCAGTGAGTCGGCGGTTTGGGAAGCTTTCTTT
TRBV6-5	TRBJ1-2	TRBD1	-	CASSEGQWNYGYTF	TGTGCCAGCAGTGAGGGACAGTGGAACTATGGCTACACCTTC
TRBV29-1	TRBJ1-2	-	few	CSVEDLGHLYGYTF	TGCAGCGTTGAAGATCTTGGACACCTCTATGGCTACACCTTC
TRBV18	TRBJ1-2	-	-	CASSLDRTNYGYTF	TGTGCCAGCTCCCTTGACAGGACTAACTATGGCTACACCTTC
TRBV30	TRBJ1-2	TRBD1	once	CAWRTGEDYGYTF	TGTGCCTGGAGGACAGGGGAAGACTATGGCTACACCTTC
TRBV4-1	TRBJ1-6	TRBD1	few	CASSQAGTGPDNSPLHF	TGCGCCAGCAGCCAAGCGGGGACAGGACCTGATAATTCACCCCTCCACTTT
TRBV5-1	TRBJ2-7	-	-	CASSDQPLSGYEQYF	TGCGCCAGCAGCGATCAGCCCCTTTCGGGATACGAGCAGTACTTC
TRBV30	TRBJ1-6	-	-	CAWSRGGVYMNSPLHF	TGTGCCTGGAGTCGGGGGGGGGTGTATATGAATTCACCCCTCCACTTT
TRBV29-1	TRBJ1-5	TRBD1	-	CSVGTGEPGQPQHF	TGCAGCGTTGGGACAGGGGAGCCGGGTCAGCCCCAGCATTTT
TRBV6-6	TRBJ1-6	-	-	CASNQERVSYNSPLHF	TGTGCCAGCAATCAAGAGAGGGTCTCCTATAATTCACCCCTCCACTTT
TRBV28	TRBJ1-1	TRBD1	-	CASSDTGVPEAFF	TGTGCCAGCAGTGACACAGGGGTGCCTGAAGCTTTCTTT
TRBV19	TRBJ1-3	-	-	CASRADSGNTIYF	TGTGCCAGTAGGGCTGACTCTGGAAACACCATATATTTT
TRBV18	TRBJ1-4	TRBD1	-	CASSPLDRGQEKLFF	TGTGCCAGCTCGCCACTGGACAGGGGGCAAGAAAAACTGTTTTTT
TRBV4-1	TRBJ1-1	TRBD1	once	CASSHTSGGYYTEAFF	TGCGCCAGCAGCCATACCTCAGGGGGCTATTACACTGAAGCTTTCTTT
TRBV9	TRBJ2-7	TRBD1	-	CASSGFSDRGSYEQYF	TGTGCCAGCAGCGGCTTTTCCGACAGGGGCTCCTACGAGCAGTACTTC
TRBV7-6	TRBJ2-1	-	once	CASSLTLRVRGNEQFF	TGTGCCAGCAGCTTAACCCTCCGCGTTCGGGGGAATGAGCAGTTCTTC
TRBV7-3	TRBJ1-1	-	-	CASSLTGGSPAFF	TGTGCCAGCAGCTTAACCGGGGGTTCTCCGGCTTTCTTT
TRBV9	TRBJ1-6	TRBD1	-	CASRPGQGAVDNSPLHF	TGTGCCAGCAGACCGGGACAGGGAGCGGTGGATAATTCACCCCTCCACTTT
TRBV2	TRBJ2-7	TRBD1	few	CASRGDSIPYEQYF	TGTGCCAGCAGGGGGGACAGTATCCCCTACGAGCAGTACTTC
TRBV5-1	TRBJ2-1	TRBD2	-	CASRVAAGDEQFF	TGCGCCAGCAGGGTAGCGGCGGGGGATGAGCAGTTCTTC
TRBV5-4	TRBJ2-7	-	-	CASSLGEQSSYEQYF	TGTGCCAGCAGCTTGGGGGAGCAGAGCTCCTACGAGCAGTACTTC
TRBV19	TRBJ1-2	TRBD1	-	CASSINRGHGYTF	TGTGCCAGTAGTATCAACAGGGGACACGGCTACACCTTC
TRBV7-2	TRBJ2-1	TRBD2	-	CASSLGVQREQFF	TGTGCCAGCAGCTTAGGGGTTCAGCGGGAACAGTTCTTC
TRBV6-5	TRBJ2-1	-	-	CASSQLGNEQFF	TGTGCCAGCAGCCAACTAGGGAATGAGCAGTTCTTC
TRBV6-5	TRBJ1-2	TRBD1	-	CASRPPGQQLYGYTF	TGTGCCAGCAGGCCCCCGGGACAGCAGCTCTATGGCTACACCTTC
TRBV5-1	TRBJ2-5	TRBD2	few	CASSLEIAGSETQYF	TGCGCCAGCAGCTTGGAGATAGCGGGGTCAGAGACCCAGTACTTC
TRBV10-3	TRBJ2-2	-	-	CAISAVLDTGELFF	TGTGCCATCAGTGCGGTACTCGACACCGGGGAGCTGTTTTTT
TRBV6-6	TRBJ2-7	TRBD2	-	CASSPPSGGAFEQYF	TGTGCCAGCAGTCCGCCTAGCGGGGGGGCCTTCGAGCAGTACTTC